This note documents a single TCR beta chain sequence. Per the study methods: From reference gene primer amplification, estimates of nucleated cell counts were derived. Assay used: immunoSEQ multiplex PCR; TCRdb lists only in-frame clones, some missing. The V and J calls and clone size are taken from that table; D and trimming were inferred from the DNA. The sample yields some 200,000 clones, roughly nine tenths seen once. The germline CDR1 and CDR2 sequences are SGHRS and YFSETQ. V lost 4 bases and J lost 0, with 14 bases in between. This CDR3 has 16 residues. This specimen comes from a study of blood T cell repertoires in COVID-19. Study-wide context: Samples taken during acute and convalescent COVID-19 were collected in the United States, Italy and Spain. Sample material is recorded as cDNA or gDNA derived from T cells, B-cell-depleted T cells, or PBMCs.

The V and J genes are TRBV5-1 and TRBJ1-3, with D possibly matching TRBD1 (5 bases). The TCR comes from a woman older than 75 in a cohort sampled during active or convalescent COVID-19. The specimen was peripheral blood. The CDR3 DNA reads TGCGCCAGCAGCCCTCCCGGGGGGAGCTCTGGAAACACCATATATTTT. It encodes CASSPPGGSSGNTIYF.